A selection of T cell receptor beta chains follows, all from one sample in a study of T-cell reconstitution after alpha-beta-depleted transplantation in children. MiXCR was run by TCRdb on the PCR reads, yielding one entry per CDR3 protein. This table holds about 640,000 distinct CDR3 sequences, around 17% found once. The material sequenced was PBMCs from the stem cell graft donor, taken from the stem cell graft. The receptors stem from a human donor who donated a stem cell graft to a child with acute myeloid leukemia. The CDR3 runs from the conserved cysteine through the conserved F or W. A D gene is named only where the DNA matches it firmly. The listing skips clone size in some rows; elsewhere it reads once, few, many or a size class.

d_gene: -
abundance: many
j_gene: TRBJ1-6
v_gene: TRBV7-9
CDR3nt: TGTGCCATCCCAACCTCCCCGGGAATGAATTCACCCCTCCACTTT
CDR3aa: CAIPTSPGMNSPLHF

d_gene: -
abundance: few
j_gene: TRBJ2-1
v_gene: TRBV9
CDR3nt: TGTGCCAGCGCCCCCGGCCCCTACAATGAGCAGTTCTTC
CDR3aa: CASAPGPYNEQFF

d_gene: -
abundance: many
j_gene: TRBJ1-1
v_gene: TRBV7-2
CDR3nt: TGTGCCAGCAGTTTGGTCTTGAACACTGAAGCTTTCTTT
CDR3aa: CASSLVLNTEAFF

d_gene: -
abundance: many
j_gene: TRBJ1-2
v_gene: TRBV20-1
CDR3nt: TGCAGTGCTAGACATTCCGGAGGCGGCTACACCTTC
CDR3aa: CSARHSGGGYTF

d_gene: -
abundance: -
j_gene: TRBJ2-2
v_gene: TRBV28
CDR3nt: TGTGCCAGCACGCACCTGAACACCGGGGAGCTGTTTTTT
CDR3aa: CASTHLNTGELFF

d_gene: -
abundance: few
j_gene: TRBJ1-1
v_gene: TRBV5-1
CDR3nt: TGCGCCAGCAGTTTTACCGGGTCCCATTCCGACATGAACACTGAAGCTTTCTTT
CDR3aa: CASSFTGSHSDMNTEAFF

d_gene: -
abundance: many
j_gene: TRBJ1-5
v_gene: TRBV7-2
CDR3nt: TGTGCCAGCAGCCCCCGGAGCGGGACCAATCAGCCCCAGCATTTT
CDR3aa: CASSPRSGTNQPQHF

d_gene: TRBD2
abundance: few
j_gene: TRBJ2-4
v_gene: TRBV11-2
CDR3nt: TGTGCCAGCAGCTTAGACAGGGAGGGGAACATTCAGTACTTC
CDR3aa: CASSLDREGNIQYF

d_gene: -
abundance: few
j_gene: TRBJ2-1
v_gene: TRBV20-1
CDR3nt: TGCAGTGCTAGCAGGGCGCCCGTCAATGAGCAGTTCTTC
CDR3aa: CSASRAPVNEQFF

d_gene: TRBD1
abundance: many
j_gene: TRBJ2-1
v_gene: TRBV10-3
CDR3nt: TGTGCCATCAGTGGGACAGGGGAGGGTGAGCAGTTCTTC
CDR3aa: CAISGTGEGEQFF

d_gene: TRBD2
abundance: few
j_gene: TRBJ2-1
v_gene: TRBV5-1
CDR3nt: TGCGCCAGCAGCTCGTCGGGTAGCGGGGGATATGAGCAGTTCTTC
CDR3aa: CASSSSGSGGYEQFF

d_gene: TRBD1
abundance: many
j_gene: TRBJ2-1
v_gene: TRBV10-3
CDR3nt: TGTGCCATCAGGGGGGATAGGGGGCCCCGGGATGAGCAGTTCTTC
CDR3aa: CAIRGDRGPRDEQFF

d_gene: -
abundance: few
j_gene: TRBJ2-2
v_gene: TRBV5-1
CDR3nt: TGCGCCAGCAGCTTGGCCCCCCTCCCCCCTGACAGGCCCACCGGGGAGCTGTTTTTT
CDR3aa: CASSLAPLPPDRPTGELFF

d_gene: -
abundance: many
j_gene: TRBJ2-7
v_gene: TRBV6-2/TRBV6-3
CDR3nt: TGTGCCAGCAGTCCACCGACAGGATTGGGCGAGCAGTACTTC
CDR3aa: CASSPPTGLGEQYF

d_gene: -
abundance: -
j_gene: TRBJ2-1
v_gene: TRBV20-1
CDR3nt: TGCAGTGCTAGAGATTTGGGGGTGGTTAACTCCTACAATGAGCAGTTCTTC
CDR3aa: CSARDLGVVNSYNEQFF

d_gene: -
abundance: few
j_gene: TRBJ2-2
v_gene: TRBV20-1
CDR3nt: TGCAGTGCTTCAGGACCTGTGGGCCGCACCGGGGAGCTGTTTTTT
CDR3aa: CSASGPVGRTGELFF

d_gene: -
abundance: many
j_gene: TRBJ2-6
v_gene: TRBV12-3/TRBV12-4
CDR3nt: TGTGCCAGCAGGCACTACGGGGCCAACGTCCTGACTTTC
CDR3aa: CASRHYGANVLTF

d_gene: -
abundance: many
j_gene: TRBJ1-6
v_gene: TRBV20-1
CDR3nt: TGCAGTGCTAGAAGGGGGGGGCTCGATAATTCACCCCTCCACTTT
CDR3aa: CSARRGGLDNSPLHF

d_gene: -
abundance: many
j_gene: TRBJ1-6
v_gene: TRBV20-1
CDR3nt: TGCAGTGCTACAGGGGATTATAATTCACCCCTCCACTTT
CDR3aa: CSATGDYNSPLHF

d_gene: -
abundance: few
j_gene: TRBJ1-4
v_gene: TRBV7-2
CDR3nt: TGTGCCAGCAGCTTACCGCTGGCAGGGACTGAAAAACTGTTTTTT
CDR3aa: CASSLPLAGTEKLFF

d_gene: -
abundance: -
j_gene: TRBJ2-3
v_gene: TRBV12-3/TRBV12-4
CDR3nt: TGTGCCAGCAGTGTACGGAGGGGGACAGCCACAGATACGCAGTATTTT
CDR3aa: CASSVRRGTATDTQYF

d_gene: -
abundance: -
j_gene: TRBJ2-7
v_gene: TRBV29-1
CDR3nt: TGCAGCGTTGTAGGGGCCCCTACATTCTACGAGCAGTACTTC
CDR3aa: CSVVGAPTFYEQYF

d_gene: -
abundance: -
j_gene: TRBJ1-2
v_gene: TRBV20-1
CDR3nt: TGCAGTGCAGAGGACATGAACTATGGCTACACCTTC
CDR3aa: CSAEDMNYGYTF

d_gene: -
abundance: many
j_gene: TRBJ2-2
v_gene: TRBV7-3
CDR3nt: TGTGCCAGCAGCGGTACCACGAACACCGGGGAGCTGTTTTTT
CDR3aa: CASSGTTNTGELFF

d_gene: TRBD1
abundance: few
j_gene: TRBJ2-2
v_gene: TRBV6-1
CDR3nt: TGTGCCAGCAGAAATGACAGGGGGAACACCGGGGAGCTGTTTTTT
CDR3aa: CASRNDRGNTGELFF

d_gene: -
abundance: many
j_gene: TRBJ2-5
v_gene: TRBV10-3
CDR3nt: TGTGCCATCAGTGAGGGGGAGACCCAGTACTTC
CDR3aa: CAISEGETQYF

d_gene: -
abundance: many
j_gene: TRBJ1-5
v_gene: TRBV5-5
CDR3nt: TGTGCCAGCAGCTTGACGGTTAGCAATCAGCCCCAGCATTTT
CDR3aa: CASSLTVSNQPQHF

d_gene: -
abundance: many
j_gene: TRBJ1-6
v_gene: TRBV6-1
CDR3nt: TGTGCCAGCAGTGAAATGGCGGTATGGGGATTTTCACCCCTCCACTTT
CDR3aa: CASSEMAVWGFSPLHF

d_gene: -
abundance: few
j_gene: TRBJ2-3
v_gene: TRBV6-5
CDR3nt: TGTGCCAGCAGTTACTCGTGGAATACAGATACGCAGTATTTT
CDR3aa: CASSYSWNTDTQYF